Below, 17 T cell receptor beta chains from the same sample are listed, as sequenced in a study of CD8 T cells in Susac syndrome. An input of 0.5 to 1 ug of RNA was subjected to reverse transcription using random hexamers. TCRdb reprocessed the immunoSEQ multiplex PCR reads via MiXCR and lists one record per CDR3 protein. This table has about 200,000 distinct CDR3 sequences, around 95% appearing once. What was sequenced was CD4+ T cells from PBMCs. The receptors originated from a human donor in good health.

The CDR3 bases are TGCAGCGTTGTAGTCTCTGGGGCCAACGTCCTGACTTTC. The encoded protein is CSVVVSGANVLTF. This chain links TRBV29-1 with TRBJ2-6, with D uncertain. The CDR3 length is 13 residues. The V gene's germline CDR1 is SQVTM and CDR2 ANQGSEA. V lost 4 bases and J lost 0, with 4 bases in between.

V usage is TRBV2 and J usage is TRBJ2-3; D perhaps matches TRBD1 (5 bases). CDR1 and CDR2 from the germline V gene are SNHLY and FYNNEI. CDR3 length: 14 residues. Between the trimmed V and J ends, which lost 7 bases and 4 bases, there was a span of 15 bases. CDR3 region: CASNLLQGPDTQYF. In DNA form, the CDR3 reads TGTGCCAGCAACCTCTTGCAGGGTCCAGATACGCAGTATTTT.

The genes are TRBV29-1 and TRBJ1-2; D is unclear. Trimming shortened V by 5 bases and J by 3 bases, and 13 bases separated the two germline ends. CDR3 length: 13 amino acids. CDR1 and CDR2 from the germline V gene are SQVTM and ANQGSEA. The CDR3 DNA is TGCAGCGTTTACCCCGTGAACGACTATGGCTACACCTTC. Translation gives CSVYPVNDYGYTF. The variable domain in full, with the rest retrieved from reference TRBV29-1 and TRBJ1-2, is SAVISQKPSRDICQRGTSLTIQCQVDSQVTMMFWYRQQPGQSLTLIATANQGSEATYESGFVIDKFPISRPNLTFSTLTVSNMSPEDSSIYLCSVYPVNDYGYTFGSGTRLTVV.

This clonotype was seen only once. V usage is TRBV30 and J usage is TRBJ1-2; D is undetermined. CDR1 is GTSNPN and CDR2 is SVGIG in the germline V gene (reference sequence). The CDR3 spans 12 residues. V lost 0 bases, J lost 7 bases, and 9 bases lay in between. This CDR3 reads CAWSVAGPGYTF. CDR3 bases: TGTGCCTGGAGTGTAGCCGGGCCTGGCTACACCTTC. Full variable domain (rest looked up from reference TRBV30 and TRBJ1-2): SQTIHQWPATLVQPVGSPLSLECTVEGTSNPNLYWYRQAAGRGLQLLFYSVGIGQISSEVPQNLSASRPQDRQFILSSKKLLLSDSGFYLCAWSVAGPGYTFGSGTRLTVV.

This clonotype was recorded a few times. The chain employs TRBV12-3 or TRBV12-4 and TRBJ2-7; 8 positions match TRBD1. This CDR3 spans 14 amino acids. The V and J ends lost 4 bases and 2 bases, in that order; junction bases with no gene match: 4. The CDR3 protein is CASSYDRGPYEQYF. The CDR3 region has the DNA TGTGCCAGCAGTTACGACAGGGGCCCCTACGAGCAGTACTTC.

The V call is TRBV7-2, the J call TRBJ2-7, with 8 nucleotides matching TRBD1. The CDR3 is 14 amino acids. CDR1 is SGHTA and CDR2 is FQGNSA in the germline V gene. V shed 8 bases, J shed 4 bases, and the junction held 10 bases outside the gene matches. The CDR3 sequence: CASGETGAGYEQYF. For the CDR3, the DNA is TGTGCCAGCGGAGAGACAGGGGCAGGGTACGAGCAGTACTTC.

This chain links TRBV3-1 with TRBJ1-2; 9 nucleotides match TRBD1. Germline CDR1 is LGHDT and CDR2 is YNNKEL (reference sequence). This CDR3 has 13 residues. Germline trimming cut 6 bases from V and 4 bases from J; bases unmatched to any gene: 3. The CDR3 spells CASRRTGVYGYTF. Written as DNA, the CDR3 is TGTGCCAGCAGACGGACAGGGGTCTATGGCTACACCTTC.

The chain has TRBV12-3 or TRBV12-4 and TRBJ1-5; D gene uncertain. Deletions cut 6 bases from V and 11 bases from J, with 14 bases between. This CDR3 has 12 residues. In DNA form, the CDR3 reads TGTGCCAGCAGGGGGAGGATAGGGTCCCAGCATTTT. Translation gives CASRGRIGSQHF.

The chain links TRBV20-1 to TRBJ2-3; 10 positions match TRBD1. CDR3 length equals 18 residues. From germline, CDR1 is DFQATT and CDR2 SNEGSKA (reference sequence). The V segment lost 0 bases and the J segment 2 bases; nucleotides outside the gene matches: 11. In DNA form, the CDR3 reads TGCAGTGCTAGAGATAAAGCCTTGGACAGGGGGATCACAGATACGCAGTATTTT. Protein sequence: CSARDKALDRGITDTQYF.

The V gene is TRBV4-1, the J gene TRBJ1-1; perhaps TRBD1 as D (6 bases). The V gene's germline CDR1 is MGHRA and CDR2 YSYEKL. This CDR3 is built from 13 residues. Trimming removed 5 bases from V and 4 bases from J, with 11 bases in between. The CDR3: CASSFRGATEAFF. CDR3 sequence (DNA): TGCGCCAGCAGCTTCAGGGGTGCCACTGAAGCTTTCTTT.

The chain recombines TRBV7-3 with TRBJ2-1; D may be TRBD1 or TRBD2 (5 bases each). Germline lookup yields CDR1 SGHTA and CDR2 FQGTGA. The V end was cut by 6 bases, the J end by 12 bases, with 24 bases between. The CDR3 is made up of 15 amino acids. The CDR3 loop is CASSPIGGPTGGQFF. The CDR3 DNA reads TGTGCCAGCAGTCCCATTGGTGGGCCTACAGGAGGGCAGTTCTTC.

This sequence joins TRBV4-1 and TRBJ2-5; 11 bases line up with TRBD2. Germline trimming cut 1 base from V and 0 bases from J; bases unmatched to any gene: 1. The CDR3 sequence is 16 residues long. The germline CDR1 and CDR2 sequences are MGHRA and YSYEKL. The CDR3 reads CASSQGLAGYQETQYF. Here the CDR3 DNA reads TGCGCCAGCAGCCAAGGACTAGCGGGGTACCAAGAGACCCAGTACTTC.

The rearrangement uses TRBV3-1 and TRBJ1-2, with a possible D match to TRBD1 (5 bases). The V and J ends lost 6 bases and 8 bases respectively, with 16 bases between them. This CDR3 contains 13 residues. Per germline, CDR1 LGHDT and CDR2 YNNKEL (reference sequence). CDR3 DNA: TGTGCCAGCAGACCTCAGGGAATGTACGGCTACACCTTC. It specifies CASRPQGMYGYTF.

This chain connects TRBV28 to TRBJ2-4; D gene ambiguous. Looked up from germline, CDR1 is MDHEN and CDR2 is SYDVKM. This CDR3 is 16 amino acids long. Trimming removed 2 bases at V and 0 bases at J, with 11 bases between. The CDR3 spells CASSLNSLLAKNIQYF. Here the CDR3 DNA reads TGTGCCAGCAGTTTAAACAGCCTACTAGCCAAAAACATTCAGTACTTC.

CDR3 nucleotides: TGTGCCAGCAGCTTTTTGGGACTAGCGGGGAATGAGCAGTTCTTC. It codes for CASSFLGLAGNEQFF. This chain links TRBV7-3 with TRBJ2-1; 13 bases are shared with TRBD2. V dropped 3 bases and J dropped 7; count of bases not matched to a gene: 3. CDR1 and CDR2 (germline): SGHTA, FQGTGA. There are 15 residues in the CDR3.

CDR3 in amino acids: CASSPPKRPQYF. The CDR3 coding sequence is TGCGCCAGCAGTCCCCCCAAGAGACCCCAGTACTTC. The chain joins TRBV23-1 to TRBJ2-5; D call uncertain. TRBV23-1 is known as an ORF, though its function is uncertain. Trimming took 4 bases from V and 9 from J, leaving 12 bases between them. The CDR3 length is 12 residues.

The chain recombines TRBV24-1 with TRBJ2-5; 7 bases fit TRBD1. V dropped 4 bases and J dropped 5; count of bases not matched to a gene: 12. Per germline, CDR1 KGHDR and CDR2 SFDVKD. This CDR3 is 16 amino acids long. The CDR3 region is CATSESAGQAAETQYF. DNA for the CDR3: TGTGCCACCAGTGAATCCGCCGGACAGGCGGCCGAGACCCAGTACTTC.